This T cell receptor beta chain stems from a study of read filtering for tumor transcriptome and immune sequencing (dated by TCRdb to about 2020). With regard to the full study: Of the patients in the cohort, approximately 17 were male and roughly 15 were female, and their mean age was 65.9 years, with a range of about 47 to 80. One of the main goals was to work out a read-filtering strategy for immune repertoire data, in particular whether clonotypes backed by only a single read should be removed. The study compared TCR repertoires from targeted immune repertoire sequencing and bulk whole-transcriptome sequencing run on the same bone marrow samples. Under revised international staging, roughly 8 patients fell into R-ISS I, approximately 15 into R-ISS II and roughly 7 into R-ISS III. Per sample, about 4.05 to 10.27 million TCR-region mapped reads were obtained with IR-seq, compared with only about 80 to 1,400 with RNA-seq. Whole-transcriptome libraries were prepared with the TruSeq RNA Access Library Prep Kit after DNase treatment.

This clonotype was observed at least ten times. This clone's antigen is unknown. No quality values exist for individual bases; no much larger clone is one base distant. Every patient had bone marrow sampled at the time of active disease. Ficoll-Hypaque density gradient centrifugation was used to isolate the bone marrow mononuclear cells. CD138-negative cells were obtained by negative selection after labeling with CD138 magnetic microbeads on a MACS separator, removing myeloma plasma cells. Flow cytometry with CD138 antibodies on an Attune NxT was used to check how pure the isolated cells were. TRIzol reagent was used to extract total RNA, and a NanoDrop spectrophotometer was used to quantify the extracted RNA. For each patient, the CD138-negative bone marrow sample underwent paired RNA-seq and IR-seq. General study outcomes and caveats: Rather than purified T cells, the sorted CD138-negative fraction was a mixed bone marrow immune population. When single-read clonotypes were removed, the proportions of shared clonotypes in IR-seq and RNA-seq correlated more strongly. IR-seq captured clonotypes at much higher depth and more reliably than RNA-seq, and smaller IR-seq throughput sufficed to identify most shared clonotypes. In IR-seq, about 82% of clonotypes but approximately 3.6% of total reads were represented by single-read clonotypes, whereas in RNA-seq, around 73% of clonotypes and approximately 45% of reads were represented by single-read clonotypes.

The cysteine opens and the phenylalanine closes a CDR3 of 14 amino acids. The only DNA kept is the CDR3, 42 bases in frame from the first base. V trim: 6 bases; J trim: 6 bases; unmatched bases: 6. CDR1 and CDR2 are read off the germline V gene (reference sequence) as DFQATT and SNEGSKA. TCR libraries were built from approximately 0.4 ug RNA with the Immunoverse kit, using molecular barcoded adaptors covering alpha/delta and beta/gamma chains. The same RNA used for transcriptome sequencing was used for TCR library preparation. Sequencing of the TCR libraries was done on an Illumina HiSeq 4000 with 2 x 150 cycles. The authors' pipeline ran thus. MiXCR aligned TCR reads to human V, D, J and C references and assembled the aligned reads into CDR3 clonotypes, with quality filtering and error correction included. The tcR package in R was used to analyze clonotype counts and gene usage diversity. Raw mapping reads were checked after the RNA-seq reads had been mapped by STAR aligner version 2.5.3a onto the human GRCh37 genome. To test how sequencing depth affects detected clonotypes, IR-seq fastq files were randomly downsampled with Seqtk 1.3. TCRdb reworked the public reads: Q25 trimming with fastp, MiXCR clone assembly, productive beta chains retained. Merged by CDR3 protein, the rows form single entries marked with the most common genes and DNA. For this entry, the V and J calls and clone size follow TCRdb and not the study's own pipeline. A total of 100,000 to 150,000 distinct CDR3 sequences appear in this sample, over 10% of them only once. The top ten hold roughly 9.6% of the sample.

The chain employs TRBV20-1 and TRBJ1-5, and TRBD1 aligns with 12 junction nucleotides. Sequencing was carried out using a population of CD138-negative cells sorted from bone marrow. The cell subset or site label on this specimen signifies: bone marrow mononuclear cells depleted of CD138+ plasma/myeloma cells by negative magnetic selection. The TCR sequence derives from a donor older than 35 with multiple myeloma. The DNA sequence is given as TGCAGTGCCCGCGGGACAGGGGGCTTTCAGCCCCAGCATTTT. Translated, it gives CSARGTGGFQPQHF.